These 20 T cell receptor beta chains came from one sample sequenced in a study of blood T cell repertoires in COVID-19. The data were produced by immunoSEQ multiplex PCR, yet TCRdb's version contains in-frame clones alone and is incomplete. The sample lists under 200,000 clones, around 87% occurring once. Sequenced sample: peripheral blood. The source is a woman older than 75 in a cohort sampled during active or convalescent COVID-19.

The genes are TRBV18 and TRBJ2-7; D possibly corresponds to TRBD1 (5 bases). Trimming shortened V by 0 bases and J by 6 bases, and 12 bases separated the two germline ends. The CDR3 is 14 amino acids. The germline gives CDR1 KGHSH, CDR2 LQKENI. CDR3 bases: TGTGCCAGCTCACCACCGGGCCAGGGTGGCGAGCAGTACTTC. Protein: CASSPPGQGGEQYF. Variable domain in full (rest from reference TRBV18 and TRBJ2-7): NAGVMQNPRHLVRRRGQEARLRCSPMKGHSHVYWYRQLPEEGLKFMVYLQKENIIDESGMPKERFSAEFPKEGPSILRIQQVVRGDSAAYFCASSPPGQGGEQYFGPGTRLTVT.

The rearrangement joins TRBV21-1 to TRBJ2-1; the listed D gene, TRBD2, was not tested against the DNA. TRBV21-1 is termed a pseudogene. The CDR3 is 15 residues long. The CDR3 region has the DNA TGTGCCAGCAGCAGGACTAGCGGAACCTACAATGAGCAGTTCTTC. As protein: CASSRTSGTYNEQFF.

The chain recombines TRBV7-5 with TRBJ1-2; TRBD1 reflects the table's D call only, with no check against the DNA. TRBV7-5 is designated a pseudogene. The CDR3 is made up of 15 amino acids. CDR3 coding DNA: TGTGCCAGAAGCCCCCGGTGCCAGGGATTCAATGGCTACACCTTC. Residues: CARSPRCQGFNGYTF.

The chain links TRBV3-1 (or the pseudogene TRBV3-2) to TRBJ1-3, with D unclear. Germline CDR1 LGHDT, CDR2 YNNKEL (reference sequence). The CDR3 length is 15 residues. V was cut by 0 bases and J by 0 bases, with 6 bases left in between. The chain's CDR3 is CASSQERNSGNTIYF. The DNA for the CDR3 is TGTGCCAGCAGCCAAGAGAGGAACTCTGGAAACACCATATATTTT.

The genes are TRBV12-5 and TRBJ2-7, with 10 bases identical to TRBD2. Trimming at V came to 6 bases and at J to 0 bases, leaving 2 bases not matched to a gene. The germline V gene encodes CDR1 LGHNT and CDR2 FRNRAP. CDR3 length: 14 residues. CDR3 sequence (DNA): TGTGCTAGTGGAGCGGGGGGGGGCTCCTACGAGCAGTACGTC. Translation: CASGAGGGSYEQYV.

This clone was seen a handful of times. The chain uses TRBV7-9 and TRBJ1-6; D remains unclear. Germline V CDR1 and CDR2: SEHNR, FQNEAQ (reference sequence). This CDR3 has 13 amino acids. With 5 bases removed from V and 6 bases from J, the gap between germline ends came to 8 bases. CDR3 in amino acids: CASSGRGNSPLHF. The CDR3 region has the DNA TGTGCCAGCAGCGGACGGGGTAATTCACCCCTCCACTTT.

V and J are TRBV30 and TRBJ1-5, with 7 positions matching TRBD1. Germline values: CDR1 GTSNPN, CDR2 SVGIG (reference sequence). The CDR3 is 13 amino acids. V shed 1 base and J 12 bases; nucleotides not matched to a gene: 9. CDR3 region: CAWSGMRQGSQHF. DNA of the CDR3: TGTGCCTGGAGTGGGATGAGACAGGGCAGCCAGCATTTT.

V usage is TRBV6-5 and J usage is TRBJ2-7; 8 bases agree with TRBD1. V shed 6 bases, J shed 2 bases, and the junction held 6 bases outside the gene matches. There are 14 residues in the CDR3. The V gene's germline CDR1 is MNHEY and CDR2 SVGAGI. DNA for the CDR3: TGTGCCAGCAGAGGGGGGACAGGTGCCTACGAGCAGTACTTC. It is translated as CASRGGTGAYEQYF.

To note about this clone: Other DNA sequences in the sample encode the same CDR3. The chain has TRBV20-1 and TRBJ1-1; D is uncertain. V lost 0 bases and J 5 bases, leaving 4 bases between the germline ends. Germline CDR1 and CDR2: DFQATT and SNEGSKA (reference sequence). The CDR3 has 11 residues. The CDR3 nucleotides read TGCAGTGCTAGAGACCAGACTGAAGCTTTCTTT. Protein: CSARDQTEAFF.

The chain carries TRBV21-1 and TRBJ1-6; the DNA was not used to check the table's D call, TRBD1. TRBV21-1 is tagged as a pseudogene. This CDR3 contains 17 residues. The CDR3 sequence: CASSKLQGAAYNSPLHF. The CDR3 DNA is TGTGCCAGCAGCAAGTTACAGGGGGCCGCCTATAATTCACCCCTCCACTTT.

The gene calls are TRBV28 and TRBJ1-5; no clear D. V dropped 7 bases and J dropped 5 bases, with 12 bases sitting between them. Germline values: CDR1 MDHEN, CDR2 SYDVKM. The length of the CDR3 is 13 residues. The CDR3 loop is CASNSLGDQPQHF. Here the CDR3 DNA reads TGTGCCAGCAATTCCCTTGGAGATCAGCCCCAGCATTTT.

The CDR3 sequence is CASSLSTENTEAFF. Here the CDR3 DNA reads TGTGCCAGCAGCTTAAGTACAGAGAACACTGAAGCTTTCTTT. V is TRBV7-2 and J is TRBJ1-1; D gene uncertain. Trimming cost V 2 bases and J 1 base, with 8 bases left between them. Germline assignment: CDR1 SGHTA and CDR2 FQGNSA. The length of the CDR3 is 14 residues.

CDR3 coding DNA: TGTGCCAGCAGCTTAGTAGTAGTCGGCTCGGGTGGCTACACCTTC. This encodes CASSLVVVGSGGYTF. The chain employs TRBV7-8 and TRBJ1-2; D ambiguous. The V end was cut by 1 base, the J end by 7 bases, with 16 bases between. The CDR3 totals 15 residues. Germline CDR1 is SGHVS and CDR2 is FQNEAQ.

The chain links TRBV5-6 to TRBJ1-2, with 7 bases lining up with TRBD1. The CDR3 loop spans 15 amino acids. The junction had 11 bases not matched to a gene; V was cut back by 7 bases and J by 2 bases. Per germline, CDR1 SGHDT and CDR2 YYEEEE. The CDR3 spells CASETVGGANYGYTF. The CDR3 region has the DNA TGTGCCAGCGAGACGGTAGGGGGCGCCAACTATGGCTACACCTTC.

The chain employs TRBV19 and TRBJ1-5; 7 bases fit TRBD1. The V segment lost 3 bases and the J segment 7 bases; nucleotides outside the gene matches: 9. This CDR3 spans 15 amino acids. Germline CDR1 LNHDA, CDR2 SQIVND (reference sequence). The CDR3 region has the DNA TGTGCCAGTAGTATTCTAGACAGGGAAGGGCAGCCCCAGCATTTT. This translates into CASSILDREGQPQHF.

This chain uses TRBV28 with TRBJ2-7; maybe TRBD2 (6 bases). Germline V CDR1 and CDR2: MDHEN, SYDVKM. V dropped 6 bases and J dropped 3 bases, with 15 bases sitting between them. The CDR3 contains 14 residues. CDR3 region: CASRGGRTYYEQYF. The DNA of the CDR3 is TGTGCCAGCAGGGGAGGCAGGACCTACTACGAGCAGTACTTC.

V gene TRBV7-2 combines with J gene TRBJ2-2; no definite D call. CDR3 size: 14 residues. Trimming took 5 bases from V and 6 from J, leaving 13 bases between them. Germline assignment: CDR1 SGHTA and CDR2 FQGNSA. The DNA for the CDR3 is TGTGCCAGCAGCGGTAGAGGTGTGTCCGGGGAGCTGTTTTTT. It translates to CASSGRGVSGELFF.

V is TRBV28 and J is TRBJ2-3; 14 nucleotides match TRBD2. Germline CDR1 MDHEN, CDR2 SYDVKM. The length of the CDR3 is 21 residues. The ends lost 3 bases at V and 0 bases at J; junction bases unmatched: 14. CDR3 sequence: CASSFRSRLAGGQTSTDTQYF. The CDR3 DNA reads TGTGCCAGCAGTTTCAGGTCGAGACTAGCGGGAGGGCAGACCAGCACAGATACGCAGTATTTT. The whole variable domain, filled in from reference TRBV28 and TRBJ2-3, reads DVKVTQSSRYLVKRTGEKVFLECVQDMDHENMFWYRQDPGLGLRLIYFSYDVKMKEKGDIPEGYSVSREKKERFSLILESASTNQTSMYLCASSFRSRLAGGQTSTDTQYFGPGTRLTVL.

The rearrangement uses TRBV10-3 and TRBJ1-5; 7 nucleotides match TRBD1. Trimming at V came to 10 bases and at J to 2 bases, leaving 11 bases not matched to a gene. The CDR3 is 15 residues long. The germline CDR1 and CDR2 sequences are ENHRY and SYGVKD. This CDR3 reads CATWAGQMGNQPQHF. The CDR3 DNA reads as TGTGCCACTTGGGCGGGACAGATGGGCAATCAGCCCCAGCATTTT.

This chain connects TRBV5-1 to TRBJ1-6; 7 positions agree with TRBD1. The CDR3 contains 15 residues. The V gene end was trimmed by 4 bases and the J gene end by 8 bases; junction bases not matched to a gene: 9. CDR1 and CDR2 from the germline V gene are SGHRS and YFSETQ. The CDR3 nucleotides read TGCGCCAGCAGCCCGCGGACAGGTCAGGATTCACCCCTCCACTTT. Translation: CASSPRTGQDSPLHF.